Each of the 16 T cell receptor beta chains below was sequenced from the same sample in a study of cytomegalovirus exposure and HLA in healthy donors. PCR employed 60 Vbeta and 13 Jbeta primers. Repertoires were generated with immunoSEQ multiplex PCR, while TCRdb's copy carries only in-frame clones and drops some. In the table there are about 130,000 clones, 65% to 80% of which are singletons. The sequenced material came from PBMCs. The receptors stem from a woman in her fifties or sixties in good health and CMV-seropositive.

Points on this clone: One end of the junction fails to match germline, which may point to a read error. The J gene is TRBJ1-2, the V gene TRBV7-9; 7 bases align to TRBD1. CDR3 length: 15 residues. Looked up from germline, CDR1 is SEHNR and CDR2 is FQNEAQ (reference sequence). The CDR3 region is CSSRVGDSPNYGYTF. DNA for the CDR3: TGTTCCAGCAGGGTCGGGGACAGCCCTAACTATGGCTACACCTTC.

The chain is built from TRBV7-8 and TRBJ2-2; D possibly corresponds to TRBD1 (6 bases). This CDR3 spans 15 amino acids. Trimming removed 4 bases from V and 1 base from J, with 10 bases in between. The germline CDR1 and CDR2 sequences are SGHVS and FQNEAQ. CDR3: CASSSWTVNTGELFF. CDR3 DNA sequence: TGTGCCAGCAGCTCCTGGACAGTGAACACCGGGGAGCTGTTTTTT.

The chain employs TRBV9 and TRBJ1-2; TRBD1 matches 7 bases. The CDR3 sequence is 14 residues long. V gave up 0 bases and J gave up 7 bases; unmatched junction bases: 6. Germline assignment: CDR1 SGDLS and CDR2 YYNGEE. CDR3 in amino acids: CASSVVGSGGGYTF. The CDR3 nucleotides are TGTGCCAGCAGCGTAGTAGGTTCAGGGGGTGGCTACACCTTC.

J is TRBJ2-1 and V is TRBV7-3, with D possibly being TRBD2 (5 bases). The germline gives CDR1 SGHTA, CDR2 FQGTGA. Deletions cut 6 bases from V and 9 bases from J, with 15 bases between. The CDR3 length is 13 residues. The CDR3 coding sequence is TGTGCCAGCAGTTCTACCCCCCGGGGTGAGCAGTTCTTC. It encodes CASSSTPRGEQFF. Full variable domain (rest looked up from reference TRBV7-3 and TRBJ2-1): GAGVSQTPSNKVTEKGKYVELRCDPISGHTALYWYRQSLGQGPEFLIYFQGTGAADDSGLPNDRFFAVRPEGSVSTLKIQRTERGDSAVYLCASSSTPRGEQFFGPGTRLTVL.

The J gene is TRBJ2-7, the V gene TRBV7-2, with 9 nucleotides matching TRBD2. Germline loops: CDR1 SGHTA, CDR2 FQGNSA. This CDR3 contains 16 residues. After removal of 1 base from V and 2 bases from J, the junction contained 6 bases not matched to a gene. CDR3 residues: CASSLEGASGTYEQYF. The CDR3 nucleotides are TGTGCCAGCAGCTTAGAGGGGGCTAGCGGGACCTACGAGCAGTACTTC.

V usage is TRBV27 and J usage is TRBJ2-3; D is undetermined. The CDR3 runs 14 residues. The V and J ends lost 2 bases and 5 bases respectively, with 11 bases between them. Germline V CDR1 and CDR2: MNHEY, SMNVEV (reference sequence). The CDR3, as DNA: TGTGCCAGCAGTTTAAAATCCTCCTTAGATACGCAGTATTTT. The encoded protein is CASSLKSSLDTQYF.

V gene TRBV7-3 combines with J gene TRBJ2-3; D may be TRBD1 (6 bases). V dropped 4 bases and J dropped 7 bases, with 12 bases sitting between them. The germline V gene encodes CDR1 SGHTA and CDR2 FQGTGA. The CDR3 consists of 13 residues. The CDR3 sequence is CASSSPQGHTQYF. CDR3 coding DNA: TGTGCCAGCAGCTCCCCCCAGGGGCATACGCAGTATTTT.

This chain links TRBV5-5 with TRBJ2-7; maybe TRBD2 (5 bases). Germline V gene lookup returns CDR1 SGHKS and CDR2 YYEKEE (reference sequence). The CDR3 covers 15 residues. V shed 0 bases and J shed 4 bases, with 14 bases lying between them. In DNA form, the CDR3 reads TGTGCCAGCAGCTTGGTGGGTGAGGGCGGGTACGAGCAGTACTTC. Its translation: CASSLVGEGGYEQYF.

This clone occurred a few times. CDR3 loop: CASSEGGGDSSYEQYF. The CDR3 DNA follows: TGTGCCAGCAGTGAGGGGGGTGGGGACAGCTCCTACGAGCAGTACTTC. The chain recombines TRBV9 with TRBJ2-7; D might be TRBD1 (7 bases). Germline V lookup: CDR1 SGDLS, CDR2 YYNGEE. The CDR3 has 16 residues. V was trimmed by 5 bases and J by 0 bases, leaving 18 bases between them.

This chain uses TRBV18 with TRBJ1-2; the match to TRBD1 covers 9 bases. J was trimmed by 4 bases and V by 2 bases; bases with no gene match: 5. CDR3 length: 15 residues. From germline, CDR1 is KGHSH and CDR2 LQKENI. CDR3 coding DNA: TGTGCCAGCTCACCAGAAACAGGGGGCTTCTATGGCTACACCTTC. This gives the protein CASSPETGGFYGYTF.

In DNA form, the CDR3 reads TGCAGCGTTGAAGGCAGCGCGAACACTGAAGCTTTCTTT. This gives the protein CSVEGSANTEAFF. This sequence joins TRBV29-1 and TRBJ1-1; no clear D gene. The CDR3 is 13 amino acids. Germline V gene sequence: CDR1 SQVTM, CDR2 ANQGSEA. V lost 1 base, J lost 1 base, and 7 bases lay in between.

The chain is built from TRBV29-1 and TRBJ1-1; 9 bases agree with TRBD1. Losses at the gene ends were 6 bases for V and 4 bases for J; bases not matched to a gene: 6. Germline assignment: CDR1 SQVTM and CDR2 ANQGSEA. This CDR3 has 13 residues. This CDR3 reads CSVGTGGTTEAFF. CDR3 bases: TGCAGCGTAGGTACAGGGGGCACCACTGAAGCTTTCTTT.

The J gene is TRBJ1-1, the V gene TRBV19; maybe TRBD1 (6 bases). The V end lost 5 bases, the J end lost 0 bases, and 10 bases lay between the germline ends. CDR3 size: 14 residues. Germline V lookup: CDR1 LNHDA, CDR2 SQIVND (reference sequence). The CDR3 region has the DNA TGTGCCAGTAGTCCAGACAGGCTGAACACTGAAGCTTTCTTT. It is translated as CASSPDRLNTEAFF.

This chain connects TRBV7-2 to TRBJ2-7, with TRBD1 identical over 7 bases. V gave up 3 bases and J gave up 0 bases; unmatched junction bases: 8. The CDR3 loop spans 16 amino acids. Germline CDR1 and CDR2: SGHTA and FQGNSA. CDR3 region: CASSFQSGTDSYEQYF. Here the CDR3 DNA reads TGTGCCAGCAGCTTTCAATCCGGGACAGACTCCTACGAGCAGTACTTC.

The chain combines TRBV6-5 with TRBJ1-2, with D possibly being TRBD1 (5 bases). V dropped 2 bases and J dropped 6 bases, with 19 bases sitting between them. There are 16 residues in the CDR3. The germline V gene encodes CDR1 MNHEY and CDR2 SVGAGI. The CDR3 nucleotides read TGTGCCAGCAGTTACCGGGCTTACGAGGGGAGGGATGGCTACACCTTC. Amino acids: CASSYRAYEGRDGYTF.

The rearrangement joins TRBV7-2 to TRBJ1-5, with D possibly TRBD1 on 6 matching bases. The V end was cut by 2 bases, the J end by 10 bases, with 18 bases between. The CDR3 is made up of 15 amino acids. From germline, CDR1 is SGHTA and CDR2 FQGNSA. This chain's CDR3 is CASSLRGGGGGPQHF. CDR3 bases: TGTGCCAGCAGCTTAAGGGGGGGCGGTGGTGGACCCCAGCATTTT. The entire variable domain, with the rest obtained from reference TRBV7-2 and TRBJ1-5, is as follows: GAGVSQSPSNKVTEKGKDVELRCDPISGHTALYWYRQSLGQGLEFLIYFQGNSAPDKSGLPSDRFSAERTGGSVSTLTIQRTQQEDSAVYLCASSLRGGGGGPQHFGDGTRLSIL.